This TCR beta chain was captured in a study of long-term antiretroviral therapy in people with HIV. At minimum, one pre-ART and two post-ART PBMC samples were obtained from each donor. The cryopreserved samples used held roughly 0.9-11 million PBMC prior to extraction of DNA. Survey level was the resolution at which the v3.0 immunoSEQ assay ran. Clones were read by immunoSEQ multiplex PCR, and TCRdb kept only the in-frame ones, dropping some. The profile shows more than 25,000 clones, about 98% of them singletons. As concerns this clone: What it binds is unknown.

Whole-study results and caveats: Versus controls, repertoires in people with HIV had narrower CDR3 length ranges. The study found that diversity rose after ART but stayed below transplant donor controls.

Source: unsorted PBMCs, taken 7.6 years after starting antiretroviral therapy. This TCR was recovered from a man between 25 and 39 years old with HIV.

The CDR3 bases are TGTGCCAGCAGCGTAGGCGGGGCAGGTGGCTACACCTTC. Translation: CASSVGGAGGYTF. The chain recombines TRBV9 with TRBJ1-2; TRBD1 is a possible D gene (5 bases). Deletions cut 0 bases from V and 7 bases from J, with 10 bases between. This CDR3 is built from 13 residues. The germline gives CDR1 SGDLS, CDR2 YYNGEE.